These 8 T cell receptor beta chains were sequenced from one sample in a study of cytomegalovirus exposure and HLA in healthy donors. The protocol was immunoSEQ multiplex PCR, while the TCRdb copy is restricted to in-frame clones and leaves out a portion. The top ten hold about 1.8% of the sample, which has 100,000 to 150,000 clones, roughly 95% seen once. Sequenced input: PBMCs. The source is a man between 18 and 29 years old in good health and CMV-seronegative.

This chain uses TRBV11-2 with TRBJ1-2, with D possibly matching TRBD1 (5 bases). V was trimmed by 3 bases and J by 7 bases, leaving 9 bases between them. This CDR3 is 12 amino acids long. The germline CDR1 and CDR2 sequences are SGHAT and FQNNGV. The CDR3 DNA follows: TGTGCCAGCAGCTTGACAGCGAGTGGCTACACCTTC. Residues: CASSLTASGYTF.

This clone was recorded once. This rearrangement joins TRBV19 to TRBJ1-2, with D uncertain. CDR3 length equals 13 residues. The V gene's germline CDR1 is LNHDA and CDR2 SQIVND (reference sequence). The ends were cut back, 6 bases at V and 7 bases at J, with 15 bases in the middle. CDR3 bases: TGTGCCAGTAGGCATCCGCTGGGCTTTGGCTACACCTTC. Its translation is CASRHPLGFGYTF.

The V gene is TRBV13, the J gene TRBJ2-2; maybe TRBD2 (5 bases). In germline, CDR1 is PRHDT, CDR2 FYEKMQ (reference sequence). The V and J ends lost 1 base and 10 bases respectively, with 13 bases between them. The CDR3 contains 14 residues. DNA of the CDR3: TGTGCCAGCAGCTTAGAGCGTGGGAGAGAGGAGCTGTTTTTT. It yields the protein CASSLERGREELFF.

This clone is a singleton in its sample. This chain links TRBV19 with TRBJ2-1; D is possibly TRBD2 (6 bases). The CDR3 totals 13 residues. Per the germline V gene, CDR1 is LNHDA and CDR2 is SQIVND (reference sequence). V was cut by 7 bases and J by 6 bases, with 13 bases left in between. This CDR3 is CASTAGWRNEQFF. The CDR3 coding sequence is TGTGCCAGTACGGCGGGATGGCGCAATGAGCAGTTCTTC.

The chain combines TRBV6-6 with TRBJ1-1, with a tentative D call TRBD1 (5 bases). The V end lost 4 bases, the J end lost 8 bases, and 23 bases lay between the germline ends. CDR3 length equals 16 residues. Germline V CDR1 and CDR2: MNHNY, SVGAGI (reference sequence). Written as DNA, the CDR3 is TGTGCCAGCAGTTTAGGGGAGGGTCCCCTCCAGCTAGAAGCTTTCTTT. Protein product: CASSLGEGPLQLEAFF.

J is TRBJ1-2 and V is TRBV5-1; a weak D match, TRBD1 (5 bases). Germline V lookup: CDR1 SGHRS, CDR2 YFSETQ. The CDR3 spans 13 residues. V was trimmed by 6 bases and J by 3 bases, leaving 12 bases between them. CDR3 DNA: TGCGCCAGCAAGTCTGGGACTGACTATGGCTACACCTTC. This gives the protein CASKSGTDYGYTF.

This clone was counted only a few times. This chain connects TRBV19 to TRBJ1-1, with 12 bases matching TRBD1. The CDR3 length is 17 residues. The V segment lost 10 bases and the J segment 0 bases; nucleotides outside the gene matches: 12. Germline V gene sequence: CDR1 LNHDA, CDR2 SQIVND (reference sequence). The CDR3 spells CATELRDRGHMNTEAFF. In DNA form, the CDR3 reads TGTGCCACCGAGCTCCGGGACAGGGGGCATATGAACACTGAAGCTTTCTTT.

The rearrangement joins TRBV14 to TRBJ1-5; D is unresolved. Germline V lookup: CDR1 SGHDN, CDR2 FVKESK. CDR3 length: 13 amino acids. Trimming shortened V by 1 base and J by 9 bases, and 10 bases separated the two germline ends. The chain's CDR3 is CASSQVSQAPQHF. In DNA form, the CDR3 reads TGTGCCAGCAGCCAAGTCAGCCAGGCGCCCCAGCATTTT.